This T cell receptor (beta chain) was profiled in a study of T cell repertoires in cytomegalovirus infection. As for the study in general: HLA-B-restricted CMV epitopes that are well studied were used alongside recently identified HLA-C-restricted ones. Public TCR beta signatures marked donors with CMV infection and the matching HLA.

Regarding the study as a whole: The study found HLA-C-restricted CMV-specific TCR beta clonotypes dominating the ex vivo response. CMV carriers with the relevant HLA were identified by cumulative public TCR beta family frequency.

Note on this clonotype: Its antigen is currently unknown.

TCRdb re-analysed the reads in MiXCR, keeping a single row per CDR3 protein. The sample contains 570,000 or so distinct CDR3 sequences, under 45% of which appear only once. The CDR3 has 16 residues. Looked up from germline, CDR1 is LGHNA and CDR2 is YSLEER. V was pared by 0 bases and J by 8 bases, with 8 bases of the junction left unmatched. The rearrangement links TRBV4-3 to TRBJ2-1; 9 nucleotides agree with TRBD2. The starting material was cultured PBMCs, obtained from culture after CMV antigen stimulation. This sequence originates from a human donor in good health (CMV status not recorded). Some clones in this sample may be carry-over from other donors' samples. The CDR3 protein is CASSQDLAGVTYEQFF. The CDR3 DNA sequence: TGCGCCAGCAGCCAAGATTTAGCGGGAGTAACCTATGAGCAGTTCTTC.